These 30 T cell receptor beta chains came from one sample sequenced in a study of blood T cell repertoires in COVID-19. The protocol was immunoSEQ multiplex PCR, while the TCRdb copy is restricted to in-frame clones and leaves out a portion. The sample contains about 36,000 clones, more than 85% of which appear only once. Sequencing was done on a sample of peripheral blood. These TCRs come from a man aged 70 or older with acute or convalescent COVID-19.

The J gene is TRBJ2-1, the V gene TRBV28; no clear D gene. Germline V CDR1 and CDR2: MDHEN, SYDVKM. This CDR3 has 15 residues. V was trimmed by 1 base and J by 5 bases, leaving 12 bases between them. The CDR3 loop reads CASSLFRRDNNEQFF. CDR3 coding DNA: TGTGCCAGCAGTTTATTCCGTCGCGACAACAATGAGCAGTTCTTC. Filled out from reference TRBV28 and TRBJ2-1, the complete variable domain reads DVKVTQSSRYLVKRTGEKVFLECVQDMDHENMFWYRQDPGLGLRLIYFSYDVKMKEKGDIPEGYSVSREKKERFSLILESASTNQTSMYLCASSLFRRDNNEQFFGPGTRLTVL.

V is TRBV15 and J is TRBJ2-1; 7 bases map to TRBD2. V shed 4 bases, J shed 6 bases, and the junction held 6 bases outside the gene matches. Germline V gene lookup returns CDR1 LNHNV and CDR2 YYDKDF (reference sequence). This CDR3 is built from 14 residues. The CDR3 DNA is TGTGCCACCAGCAAAGCGGGATTTAGCAATGAGCAGTTCTTC. Translating it yields CATSKAGFSNEQFF.

This clone was found once. V gene TRBV2 combines with J gene TRBJ1-5; tentative D call: TRBD1 (6 bases). The CDR3 sequence is 14 residues long. The ends were cut back, 1 base at V and 6 bases at J, with 10 bases in the middle. Germline values: CDR1 SNHLY, CDR2 FYNNEI. CDR3 residues: CASSEGTASQPQHF. DNA of the CDR3: TGTGCCAGCAGTGAAGGGACAGCAAGTCAGCCCCAGCATTTT.

This sequence joins TRBV6-6 and TRBJ1-6; D uncertain. V lost 5 bases and J lost 5, with 10 bases in between. Germline lookup yields CDR1 MNHNY and CDR2 SVGAGI (reference sequence). There are 14 residues in the CDR3. As DNA, the CDR3 is TGTGCCAGCAGTCCCCCGGGGAATAATTCACCCCTCCACTTT. Amino acids: CASSPPGNNSPLHF.

This chain uses TRBV24-1 with TRBJ2-1; 11 bases map to TRBD2. This CDR3 contains 18 residues. Germline CDR1 and CDR2: KGHDR and SFDVKD. The V and J ends lost 0 bases and 5 bases, in that order; junction bases with no gene match: 8. Here the CDR3 reads CATSDLKALAGGNNEQFF. The CDR3 DNA reads as TGTGCCACCAGTGATTTGAAGGCGCTAGCGGGAGGAAACAATGAGCAGTTCTTC.

The CDR3 region has the DNA TGTGCCAGCAGTTTATACAGGGATGATGGCTACACCTTC. Translating gives CASSLYRDDGYTF. V usage is TRBV28 and J usage is TRBJ1-2; tentative D call: TRBD1 (6 bases). The CDR3 is made up of 13 amino acids. With 1 base removed from V and 6 bases from J, the gap between germline ends came to 9 bases. In germline, CDR1 is MDHEN, CDR2 SYDVKM.

This sequence joins TRBV5-1 and TRBJ1-1, with 7 bases identical to TRBD1. Germline assignment: CDR1 SGHRS and CDR2 YFSETQ. The CDR3 spans 15 residues. The J segment lost 5 bases and the V segment lost 0 bases, leaving 7 bases of the junction unmatched. CDR3 residues: CASSLAGGSGTEAFF. DNA for the CDR3: TGCGCCAGCAGCTTGGCAGGGGGAAGTGGAACTGAAGCTTTCTTT.

This rearrangement joins TRBV5-4 to TRBJ2-7, with TRBD2 matching 15 bases. The CDR3 contains 18 residues. CDR1 and CDR2 (germline): SGHNT, YYREEE (reference sequence). The trim removed 0 bases at V and 2 bases at J, leaving 6 bases unmatched. This CDR3 reads CASSLGGTSGRSTYEQYF. CDR3 in DNA: TGTGCCAGCAGCTTGGGGGGGACTAGCGGGAGGAGCACCTACGAGCAGTACTTC.

This clone has only a few counts. Written as DNA, the CDR3 is TGTGCCAGCAGCCGAGGAGGGGGCGATGAAAAACTGTTTTTT. This encodes CASSRGGGDEKLFF. This chain links TRBV7-9 with TRBJ1-4; 7 bases are shared with TRBD1. The CDR3 has 14 amino acids. Trimming took 5 bases from V and 6 from J; bases not matched to a gene: 6. Germline CDR1 is SEHNR and CDR2 is FQNEAQ (reference sequence).

This clone was recorded only once. The V and J genes are TRBV28 and TRBJ1-4; a weak D match, TRBD1 (6 bases). The germline CDR1 and CDR2 sequences are MDHEN and SYDVKM. This CDR3 comprises 12 residues. The ends were cut back, 6 bases at V and 7 bases at J, with 9 bases in the middle. The CDR3 spells CASRGGGEKLFF. For the CDR3, the DNA is TGTGCCAGCAGAGGGGGTGGTGAAAAACTGTTTTTT. The full variable domain, completed using reference TRBV28 and TRBJ1-4, is DVKVTQSSRYLVKRTGEKVFLECVQDMDHENMFWYRQDPGLGLRLIYFSYDVKMKEKGDIPEGYSVSREKKERFSLILESASTNQTSMYLCASRGGGEKLFFGSGTQLSVL.

The V and J genes are TRBV11-2 and TRBJ2-7; tentatively, D is TRBD2 (6 bases). V was pared by 2 bases and J by 4 bases, with 15 bases between. This CDR3 spans 15 amino acids. Germline V gene lookup returns CDR1 SGHAT and CDR2 FQNNGV. CDR3 sequence (DNA): TGTGCCAGCAGCTTATTGATTAGCGGAGAATACGAGCAGTACTTC. This gives the protein CASSLLISGEYEQYF.

This chain connects TRBV5-4 to TRBJ2-3, with 14 bases aligning to TRBD2. CDR3 size: 18 residues. The germline V gene has CDR1 SGHNT and CDR2 YYREEE (reference sequence). J was trimmed by 4 bases and V by 5 bases; bases with no gene match: 12. The chain's CDR3 is CASSQRLAGGLSPDTQYF. In nucleotides, the CDR3 is TGTGCCAGCAGTCAAAGACTAGCGGGAGGGCTTTCTCCAGATACGCAGTATTTT.

This chain uses TRBV9 with TRBJ2-7; 8 bases align to TRBD1. Trimming at V came to 4 bases and at J to 3 bases, leaving 9 bases not matched to a gene. Germline CDR1 SGDLS, CDR2 YYNGEE. There are 15 residues in the CDR3. The CDR3 sequence is CASSPRDRIDYEQYF. CDR3 DNA sequence: TGTGCCAGCAGCCCACGGGACAGGATTGACTACGAGCAGTACTTC.

This chain uses TRBV10-3 with TRBJ1-5; D perhaps matches TRBD1 (6 bases). V lost 4 bases and J lost 5, with 9 bases in between. The CDR3 sequence is 13 residues long. Germline loops: CDR1 ENHRY, CDR2 SYGVKD. The CDR3 nucleotides read TGTGCCATCAGTGGGACAGACCATCAGCCCCAGCATTTT. Protein: CAISGTDHQPQHF.

This clone was detected a few times. The CDR3, as DNA: TGTGCCAGCAGCCAAGATAAGGGGTGGGTCGATGGCTACACCTTC. It is translated as CASSQDKGWVDGYTF. This rearrangement joins TRBV3-1 (or the pseudogene TRBV3-2) to TRBJ1-2, with D possibly TRBD1 on 5 matching bases. Trimming shortened V by 0 bases and J by 6 bases, and 14 bases separated the two germline ends. The germline gives CDR1 LGHDT, CDR2 YNNKEL (reference sequence). The CDR3 loop spans 15 amino acids.

This chain uses TRBV7-3 with TRBJ2-1; the match to TRBD2 covers 12 bases. CDR1 and CDR2 (germline): SGHTA, FQGTGA. This CDR3 is 14 amino acids long. The ends lost 6 bases at V and 9 bases at J; junction bases unmatched: 6. The CDR3 DNA reads TGTGCCAGCAGTCTGACTAGCGGGAGTAGTGAGCAGTTCTTC. This sequence encodes CASSLTSGSSEQFF.

The chain employs TRBV3-1 (or the pseudogene TRBV3-2) and TRBJ1-2; TRBD1 matches 7 bases. CDR1 is LGHDT, CDR2 YNNKEL, per germline (reference sequence). V dropped 4 bases and J dropped 4; count of bases not matched to a gene: 6. CDR3 length: 14 amino acids. The CDR3: CASSRQGMGYGYTF. The CDR3 bases are TGTGCCAGCAGCCGACAGGGAATGGGCTATGGCTACACCTTC.

The J gene is TRBJ1-1, the V gene TRBV6-5, with TRBD1 identical over 11 bases. CDR3 length: 14 amino acids. The V gene's germline CDR1 is MNHEY and CDR2 SVGAGI. With 5 bases clipped from V and 11 bases from J, the junction kept 10 bases outside the gene matches. CDR3 in DNA: TGTGCCAGCAGTCCTCTGAGGACAGGGGGCGCCGCTTTCTTT. Residues: CASSPLRTGGAAFF.

The chain carries TRBV5-1 and TRBJ1-1; D perhaps matches TRBD1 (5 bases). Germline V lookup: CDR1 SGHRS, CDR2 YFSETQ. The germline V and J ends were trimmed by 3 bases and 7 bases, with 16 bases remaining between them. This CDR3 has 14 residues. The CDR3 reads CASSSLAREVEAFF. The CDR3 nucleotides are TGCGCCAGCAGCTCCTTAGCCAGGGAAGTTGAAGCTTTCTTT.

This clone was detected only once. The chain employs TRBV28 and TRBJ1-2, with D hard to call. Germline loops: CDR1 MDHEN, CDR2 SYDVKM. V lost 5 bases, J lost 8 bases, and 12 bases lay in between. The CDR3 sequence is 12 residues long. The CDR3 reads CASSRQTLGYTF. The CDR3 DNA is TGTGCCAGCAGTAGGCAGACATTGGGCTACACCTTC.

This chain connects TRBV9 to TRBJ2-3; no clear D gene. Germline CDR1 SGDLS, CDR2 YYNGEE. Trimming shortened V by 3 bases and J by 2 bases, and 10 bases separated the two germline ends. The CDR3 length is 14 residues. CDR3 DNA sequence: TGTGCCAGCAGCGCGAGGATGACCACAGATACGCAGTATTTT. Translation gives CASSARMTTDTQYF. The full variable domain, completed using reference TRBV9 and TRBJ2-3, is DSGVTQTPKHLITATGQRVTLRCSPRSGDLSVYWYQQSLDQGLQFLIQYYNGEERAKGNILERFSAQQFPDLHSELNLSSLELGDSALYFCASSARMTTDTQYFGPGTRLTVL.

V usage is TRBV2 and J usage is TRBJ1-4, with a weak D call TRBD1 (5 bases). CDR1 is SNHLY, CDR2 FYNNEI, per germline. This CDR3 comprises 15 residues. Trimming removed 6 bases from V and 0 bases from J, with 11 bases in between. In DNA form, the CDR3 reads TGTGCCAGCAGCCTTTCCAGGGCAACTAATGAAAAACTGTTTTTT. Amino acid sequence: CASSLSRATNEKLFF.

The chain combines TRBV19 with TRBJ1-3; D is uncertain. Germline lookup yields CDR1 LNHDA and CDR2 SQIVND (reference sequence). V lost 3 bases and J lost 1, with 13 bases in between. The CDR3 consists of 16 residues. The CDR3 sequence: CASSIPQTASGNTIYF. The CDR3 DNA sequence: TGTGCCAGTAGTATCCCACAGACGGCTTCTGGAAACACCATATATTTT. Variable domain in full (rest from reference TRBV19 and TRBJ1-3): DGGITQSPKYLFRKEGQNVTLSCEQNLNHDAMYWYRQDPGQGLRLIYYSQIVNDFQKGDIAEGYSVSREKKESFPLTVTSAQKNPTAFYLCASSIPQTASGNTIYFGEGSWLTVV.

The chain joins TRBV29-1 to TRBJ1-5; D unresolved. Germline CDR1 is SQVTM and CDR2 is ANQGSEA. CDR3 length: 13 residues. V lost 5 bases and J lost 2, with 10 bases in between. The CDR3 sequence: CSVWEAGNQPQHF. The CDR3 nucleotides read TGCAGCGTTTGGGAGGCCGGCAATCAGCCCCAGCATTTT.

In this sample, this clone turned up a few times. The chain carries TRBV5-6 and TRBJ2-7; tentatively, D is TRBD1 (5 bases). There are 12 residues in the CDR3. Per the germline V gene, CDR1 is SGHDT and CDR2 is YYEEEE. Trimming removed 5 bases at V and 3 bases at J, with 9 bases between. The CDR3, as DNA: TGTGCCAGCAGTAGACAGAGCTACGAGCAGTACTTC. It translates to CASSRQSYEQYF.

This chain uses TRBV5-8 with TRBJ2-4; D possibly corresponds to TRBD2 (6 bases). CDR1 SGHTS and CDR2 YDEGEE come from the germline V gene. V was clipped by 4 bases and J by 0 bases, with 11 bases between them. CDR3 length: 15 amino acids. The CDR3 loop is CASSVPGAAKNIQYF. Here the CDR3 DNA reads TGTGCCAGCAGCGTTCCGGGAGCAGCCAAAAACATTCAGTACTTC. Using reference TRBV5-8 and TRBJ2-4 for the parts outside the CDR3, the full variable domain is EAGVTQSPTHLIKTRGQQATLRCSPISGHTSVYWYQQALGLGLQFLLWYDEGEERNRGNFPPRFSGRQFPNYSSELNVNALELEDSALYLCASSVPGAAKNIQYFGAGTRLSVL.

The J gene is TRBJ1-1, the V gene TRBV5-4, with a weak D call TRBD1 (5 bases). This CDR3 spans 14 amino acids. V was trimmed by 2 bases and J by 1 base, leaving 9 bases between them. The V gene's germline CDR1 is SGHNT and CDR2 YYREEE (reference sequence). The CDR3 loop is CASSFGQQNTEAFF. The CDR3 DNA reads TGTGCCAGCAGCTTTGGACAACAGAACACTGAAGCTTTCTTT. The entire variable domain, with the rest obtained from reference TRBV5-4 and TRBJ1-1, is as follows: ETGVTQSPTHLIKTRGQQVTLRCSSQSGHNTVSWYQQALGQGPQFIFQYYREEENGRGNFPPRFSGLQFPNYSSELNVNALELDDSALYLCASSFGQQNTEAFFGQGTRLTVV.

The chain has TRBV7-9 and TRBJ1-2, with a weak D call TRBD1 (6 bases). Trimming removed 8 bases from V and 2 bases from J, with 12 bases in between. Germline values: CDR1 SEHNR, CDR2 FQNEAQ (reference sequence). The CDR3 sequence is 13 residues long. CDR3 sequence reads: CASATGPNYGYTF. The CDR3 bases are TGTGCCAGCGCGACAGGACCCAACTATGGCTACACCTTC.

The genes are TRBV5-4 and TRBJ1-1, with D hard to call. Trimming took off 3 bases at V and 2 bases at J, with 8 bases between the two ends. The CDR3 spans 13 residues. Germline CDR1 reads SGHNT; CDR2 reads YYREEE (reference sequence). DNA for the CDR3: TGTGCCAGCAGCTCTACAGTAAACACTGAAGCTTTCTTT. Its protein is CASSSTVNTEAFF.

This chain joins TRBV3-1 (or the pseudogene TRBV3-2) and TRBJ1-4; TRBD1 matches 8 bases. CDR3 size: 15 residues. The V segment lost 1 base and the J segment 8 bases; nucleotides outside the gene matches: 6. CDR1 is LGHDT, CDR2 YNNKEL, per germline (reference sequence). The CDR3 coding sequence is TGTGCCAGCAGCCAAGTGAGACAGGGGAGCGAAAAACTGTTTTTT. Its translation is CASSQVRQGSEKLFF.